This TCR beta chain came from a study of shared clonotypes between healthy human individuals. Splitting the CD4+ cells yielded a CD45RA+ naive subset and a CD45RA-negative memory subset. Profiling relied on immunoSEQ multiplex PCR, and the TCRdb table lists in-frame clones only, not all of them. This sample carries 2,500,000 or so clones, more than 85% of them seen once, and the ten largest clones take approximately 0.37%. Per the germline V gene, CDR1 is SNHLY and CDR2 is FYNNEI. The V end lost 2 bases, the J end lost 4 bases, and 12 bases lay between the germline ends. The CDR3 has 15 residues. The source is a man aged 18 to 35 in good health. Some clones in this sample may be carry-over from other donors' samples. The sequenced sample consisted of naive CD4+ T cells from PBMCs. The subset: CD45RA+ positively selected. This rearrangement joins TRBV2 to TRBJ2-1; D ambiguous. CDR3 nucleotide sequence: TGTGCCAGCAGTGAAAGATCCCTACGGTACAATGAGCAGTTCTTC. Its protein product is CASSERSLRYNEQFF.